Listed below are T cell receptor beta chains from one sample, sequenced in a study of blood T cells in healthy people across ages. TCRdb passed the 5' RACE reads through MiXCR, listing each CDR3 protein once. The sample lists 1,100,000 or so distinct CDR3 sequences; 45% were seen once. The sequencing input was blood. The source is a woman in her sixties or seventies in good health. The CDR3 runs from the conserved cysteine through the conserved F or W. Fields, in order: CDR3 protein, CDR3 DNA, D gene, V gene, J gene, clone size. A D gene is named only where the DNA matches it firmly. Only some rows state a clone size, as once, few, many or a class for expanded clones.

CASSLGGRAGTDTQYF	TGTGCCAGCAGCTTGGGTGGGAGGGCTGGCACAGATACGCAGTATTTT	TRBD2	TRBV5-6	TRBJ2-3	-
CASSQEATSVGTDTQYF	TGCGCCAGCAGCCAAGAGGCCACTAGCGTTGGTACAGATACGCAGTATTTT	TRBD2	TRBV4-1	TRBJ2-3	-
CASSLGRGGLGHTF	TGCGCCAGCAGCTTGGGTAGGGGAGGTCTTGGCCACACCTTC	-	TRBV5-1	TRBJ1-2	-
CSASHLDGYEQYF	TGCAGTGCTAGTCACCTTGACGGCTACGAGCAGTACTTC	-	TRBV20-1	TRBJ2-7	-
CATSRDPGAGEQYF	TGTGCCACCAGCAGAGATCCCGGAGCAGGGGAGCAGTACTTC	-	TRBV15	TRBJ2-7	few
CASSEGVLYNEQFF	TGTGCCAGCAGCGAGGGAGTGCTCTACAATGAGCAGTTCTTC	-	TRBV11-3	TRBJ2-1	-
CSATPGLAGYEQYF	TGCAGTGCTACTCCCGGACTAGCGGGATACGAGCAGTACTTC	TRBD2	TRBV20-1	TRBJ2-7	-
CASSRLPEQFF	TGTGCCAGCAGTCGACTTCCTGAGCAGTTCTTC	-	TRBV12-3/TRBV12-4	TRBJ2-1	-
CATWVAYGYTF	TGTGCCACGTGGGTCGCCTATGGCTACACCTTC	-	TRBV28	TRBJ1-2	-
CASSAYGNQPQHF	TGTGCCAGCAGTGCTTATGGCAATCAGCCCCAGCATTTT	-	TRBV7-9	TRBJ1-5	few
CASSFDSPSNYGYTF	TGTGCCAGCAGCTTTGACAGTCCTTCTAACTATGGCTACACCTTC	-	TRBV7-2	TRBJ1-2	few
CASSEVGDWFNEQFF	TGTGCCAGCAGTGAAGTAGGGGACTGGTTCAATGAGCAGTTCTTC	-	TRBV2	TRBJ2-1	-
CSARQGGQGNEKLFF	TGCAGTGCTAGACAAGGGGGACAGGGGAATGAAAAACTGTTTTTT	TRBD1	TRBV20-1	TRBJ1-4	-
CASSQSGPTEAFF	TGTGCCAGCAGCCAATCCGGGCCCACTGAAGCTTTCTTT	-	TRBV14	TRBJ1-1	-
CASSLALAGGRDEQFF	TGTGCCAGCAGCTTAGCACTAGCGGGAGGTCGCGATGAGCAGTTCTTC	TRBD2	TRBV7-8	TRBJ2-1	-
CASSLPRGGTGLRDEQFF	TGCGCCAGCAGCTTACCCAGGGGAGGGACAGGGCTAAGAGATGAGCAGTTCTTC	TRBD1	TRBV5-1	TRBJ2-1	-
CASSRQGSASEQYF	TGTGCCAGCAGCCGGCAGGGGTCCGCGAGCGAGCAGTACTTC	-	TRBV7-9	TRBJ2-7	-
CASSFSDERELFF	TGTGCCAGCAGCTTCTCGGACGAAAGGGAGCTGTTTTTT	-	TRBV13	TRBJ2-2	-
CASSRTQDGAEQYF	TGTGCCAGCAGCCGGACGCAGGATGGGGCCGAGCAGTACTTC	-	TRBV2	TRBJ2-7	few
CASSLSGSYTEAFF	TGTGCCAGCAGCTTAAGTGGGAGCTACACTGAAGCTTTCTTT	-	TRBV7-3	TRBJ1-1	-
CAIGEAGANVLTF	TGTGCCATCGGGGAAGCTGGGGCCAACGTCCTGACTTTC	-	TRBV10-3	TRBJ2-6	many
CASSYTSGRSGEQYF	TGTGCCAGCAGCTACACTAGCGGGAGGTCGGGCGAGCAGTACTTC	TRBD2	TRBV7-9	TRBJ2-7	-
CSVGGLAGEYTDTQYF	TGCAGCGTTGGTGGACTAGCGGGAGAGTACACAGATACGCAGTATTTT	TRBD2	TRBV29-1	TRBJ2-3	few
CASSLVAMGDTQYF	TGTGCCAGCAGCTTAGTGGCAATGGGAGATACGCAGTATTTT	-	TRBV7-8	TRBJ2-3	-
CASSLRGLLTYEQYF	TGTGCCAGCAGTTTGAGGGGACTGCTTACCTACGAGCAGTACTTC	-	TRBV27	TRBJ2-7	-
CASSLSTGLQPQHF	TGTGCCAGCAGCTTGTCTACAGGCCTGCAGCCCCAGCATTTT	-	TRBV5-6	TRBJ1-5	-
CSAASGATDTQYF	TGCAGTGCTGCGAGTGGGGCCACAGATACGCAGTATTTT	-	TRBV20-1	TRBJ2-3	-
CASRAQTEHTDTQYF	TGTGCCAGCAGGGCCCAGACGGAGCACACAGATACGCAGTATTTT	-	TRBV6-2/TRBV6-3	TRBJ2-3	many
CASRQQSNQPQHF	TGTGCCAGCAGACAACAGTCCAATCAGCCCCAGCATTTT	-	TRBV6-5	TRBJ1-5	-
CASGPGTGTGEQYF	TGTGCCAGCGGTCCCGGGACAGGGACTGGCGAGCAGTACTTC	TRBD1	TRBV12-3/TRBV12-4	TRBJ2-7	-
CASSANRGPLTDTQYF	TGTGCCAGCAGCGCAAACAGGGGGCCCCTCACAGATACGCAGTATTTT	TRBD1	TRBV28	TRBJ2-3	many
CASSSGTGGGDEQYF	TGTGCCAGCAGCAGTGGGACAGGGGGAGGCGACGAGCAGTACTTC	TRBD1	TRBV7-9	TRBJ2-7	-
CASSPSPVAGDTQYF	TGTGCCAGCAGCCCAAGCCCCGTAGCGGGAGATACGCAGTATTTT	TRBD2	TRBV9	TRBJ2-3	few
CASSFRGGQGSNEQFF	TGTGCCAGCAGCTTTCGCGGGGGACAGGGTTCGAATGAGCAGTTCTTC	TRBD1	TRBV11-2	TRBJ2-1	-
CASSFLRGYDEQFF	TGTGCCAGCAGCTTCCTTCGGGGCTACGATGAGCAGTTCTTC	-	TRBV5-7	TRBJ2-1	-
CSASGTSGKEQYF	TGCAGTGCGTCCGGGACTAGCGGGAAGGAGCAGTACTTC	TRBD2	TRBV20-1	TRBJ2-4	-
CSAIGARGYTF	TGCAGTGCTATCGGGGCGCGTGGCTACACCTTC	-	TRBV20-1	TRBJ1-2	-
CASSLTTGRGRNEQYF	TGCGCCAGCAGCTTGACGACAGGTCGAGGTAGAAACGAGCAGTACTTC	-	TRBV5-1	TRBJ2-7	-
CASSPRTDPYGYTF	TGTGCCAGCAGCCCTAGGACCGACCCCTATGGCTACACCTTC	-	TRBV13	TRBJ1-2	many
CASSWDRGETQYF	TGTGCCAGCAGCTGGGACAGAGGGGAGACCCAGTACTTC	TRBD1	TRBV7-7	TRBJ2-5	many
CSVGGLAGFEQYF	TGCAGCGTAGGAGGACTAGCGGGATTCGAGCAGTACTTC	TRBD2	TRBV29-1	TRBJ2-7	few
CATAHAPGDVREETQYF	TGTGCCACTGCACATGCCCCAGGGGACGTTCGGGAAGAGACCCAGTACTTC	-	TRBV10-3	TRBJ2-5	-
CSARGVEHSAKNIQYF	TGCAGTGCTAGAGGCGTGGAACATTCAGCCAAAAACATTCAGTACTTC	-	TRBV20-1	TRBJ2-4	many
CSVETGSGRYEQYF	TGCAGCGTTGAAACGGGCAGCGGGAGATACGAGCAGTACTTC	TRBD2	TRBV29-1	TRBJ2-7	many
CASSGSGYNEQFF	TGTGCCAGCAGCGGTAGCGGGTACAATGAGCAGTTCTTC	TRBD2	TRBV5-6	TRBJ2-1	-
CASSQQGYEQYF	TGCGCCAGCAGCCAACAGGGTTACGAGCAGTACTTC	-	TRBV6-5	TRBJ2-7	many
CATSRDAQPQHF	TGTGCCACCAGCAGAGATGCCCAGCCCCAGCATTTT	-	TRBV15	TRBJ1-5	-
CSAREGPNSPLHF	TGCAGTGCTAGGGAGGGCCCGAATTCACCCCTCCACTTT	-	TRBV20-1	TRBJ1-6	few
CASSDLRAGGYGYTF	TGTGCCAGCAGTGACCTCAGGGCTGGGGGCTATGGCTACACCTTC	-	TRBV25-1	TRBJ1-2	-
CATSRGFGTGGHEQYF	TGTGCCACCAGCAGAGGATTTGGGACAGGGGGCCACGAGCAGTACTTC	TRBD1	TRBV15	TRBJ2-7	few
CASQSSGEQFF	TGTGCCAGCCAGTCCTCGGGGGAGCAGTTCTTC	-	TRBV5-6	TRBJ2-1	-
CASSLLQGRGETQYF	TGTGCCAGCAGCTTACTACAGGGGAGAGGGGAGACCCAGTACTTC	TRBD1	TRBV7-9	TRBJ2-5	-
CASSLSGTPEQFF	TGCGCCAGCAGCCTAAGCGGGACACCCGAGCAGTTCTTC	-	TRBV10-2	TRBJ2-1	-
CASGAGGNEQFF	TGTGCTAGTGGGGCCGGGGGCAATGAGCAGTTCTTC	-	TRBV27	TRBJ2-1	many
CASTNVRAHEQFF	TGCGCCAGCACGAATGTCCGGGCCCATGAGCAGTTCTTC	-	TRBV5-1	TRBJ2-1	-
CASSPDRGWTDTQYF	TGTGCCAGCAGCCCCGACAGGGGGTGGACAGATACGCAGTATTTT	TRBD1	TRBV12-3/TRBV12-4	TRBJ2-3	few
CASSRSQGANSYEQYF	TGTGCCAGCAGTCGATCACAGGGGGCCAACTCCTACGAGCAGTACTTC	TRBD1	TRBV27	TRBJ2-7	-
CASSTCGLTYNEQFF	TGTGCCAGCAGTACTTGCGGGCTAACCTACAATGAGCAGTTCTTC	-	TRBV7-9	TRBJ2-1	-
CSARVSGTGSGYGYTF	TGCAGTGCTAGAGTTTCCGGGACAGGGTCGGGCTATGGCTACACCTTC	TRBD1	TRBV20-1	TRBJ1-2	few